Presented here are 27 T cell receptor beta chains from one specimen sequenced in a study of tumour-infiltrating T cells in Burkitt lymphoma. Produced via immunoSEQ multiplex PCR; TCRdb's table is partial and in-frame only. The sample consists of 5,600 or so clones, less than 20% of them appearing once. The sample was tumor tissue. These TCRs come from a human donor with diffuse large B-cell lymphoma.

The gene calls are TRBV27 and TRBJ2-7; TRBD2 matches at 7 bases. The CDR3 runs to 14 residues. CDR1 is MNHEY, CDR2 SMNVEV, per germline (reference sequence). V gave up 0 bases and J gave up 5 bases; unmatched junction bases: 4. CDR3 nucleotides: TGTGCCAGCAGTTTATCGGCGGGGGATCACGAGCAGTACTTC. This translates into CASSLSAGDHEQYF.

The chain combines TRBV19 with TRBJ1-5, with 7 positions matching TRBD1. The V segment lost 2 bases and the J segment 1 base; nucleotides outside the gene matches: 5. CDR1 and CDR2 from the germline V gene are LNHDA and SQIVND (reference sequence). CDR3 length: 16 residues. The DNA for the CDR3 is TGTGCCAGTAGTATAAGGGGCAGGGGGAGCAATCAGCCCCAGCATTTT. Translated, it gives CASSIRGRGSNQPQHF.

V is TRBV28 and J is TRBJ2-4; TRBD2 matches 8 bases. CDR3 length: 16 amino acids. Germline V gene lookup returns CDR1 MDHEN and CDR2 SYDVKM. With 6 bases clipped from V and 7 bases from J, the junction kept 14 bases outside the gene matches. CDR3 DNA sequence: TGTGCCAGCAGGACGGGAGGGCACCACCTTTGGAACATTCAGTACTTC. Translation gives CASRTGGHHLWNIQYF.

The gene calls are TRBV2 and TRBJ2-1; D may be TRBD2 (6 bases). Trimming pared 5 bases from V and 6 bases from J, leaving 14 bases between. There are 14 residues in the CDR3. The germline gives CDR1 SNHLY, CDR2 FYNNEI. The CDR3 DNA reads as TGTGCCAGCAGTTTTATAGGGACTTTCAATGAGCAGTTCTTC. As protein: CASSFIGTFNEQFF.

The rearrangement uses TRBV29-1 and TRBJ2-7, with 9 nucleotides matching TRBD1. In germline, CDR1 is SQVTM, CDR2 ANQGSEA. The CDR3 has 14 amino acids. V shed 4 bases, J shed 7 bases, and the junction held 11 bases outside the gene matches. The CDR3 coding sequence is TGCAGCGTTGGGGTTAACAGGGGGCGGGGTGAGCAGTACTTC. Its protein product is CSVGVNRGRGEQYF.

The gene calls are TRBV4-1 and TRBJ2-2; the D is unclear. Germline V gene lookup returns CDR1 MGHRA and CDR2 YSYEKL. The V and J ends lost 1 base and 4 bases respectively, with 1 base between them. The CDR3 loop spans 12 amino acids. The CDR3: CASSQVTGELFF. Here the CDR3 DNA reads TGCGCCAGCAGCCAAGTCACCGGGGAGCTGTTTTTT.

V gene TRBV27 combines with J gene TRBJ1-4, with D hard to call. The CDR3 has 16 amino acids. V lost 3 bases and J lost 0, with 11 bases in between. Germline V gene data show CDR1 as MNHEY and CDR2 as SMNVEV (reference sequence). The CDR3 here is CASSFRVGPTNEKLFF. The CDR3 region has the DNA TGTGCCAGCAGTTTTCGGGTTGGACCAACTAATGAAAAACTGTTTTTT. Complete variable domain (other parts from reference TRBV27 and TRBJ1-4): EAQVTQNPRYLITVTGKKLTVTCSQNMNHEYMSWYRQDPGLGLRQIYYSMNVEVTDKGDVPEGYKVSRKEKRNFPLILESPSPNQTSLYFCASSFRVGPTNEKLFFGSGTQLSVL.

Only a few counts were recorded for this clone. The same CDR3 also results from other DNA sequences found in this sample. Written as DNA, the CDR3 is TGTGCCAGCAGCCCGGGGGGGAACACTGAAGCTTTCTTT. This sequence encodes CASSPGGNTEAFF. The chain uses TRBV7-3 and TRBJ1-1; TRBD1 might be the D (5 bases). CDR1 is SGHTA and CDR2 is FQGTGA in the germline V gene. The CDR3 contains 13 residues. V was cut by 5 bases and J by 1 base, with 8 bases left in between.

In its sample, this clone was seen a few times. The identical CDR3 is also encoded by other nucleotide sequences in the sample. The CDR3 spells CSARGRETQYF. DNA of the CDR3: TGCAGTGCTCGGGGGAGAGAGACCCAGTACTTC. This chain connects TRBV20-1 to TRBJ2-5, with TRBD2 as a possible D gene (6 bases). Germline V lookup: CDR1 DFQATT, CDR2 SNEGSKA (reference sequence). This CDR3 comprises 11 residues. Trimming left V 5 bases short and J 4 bases short, with 8 bases between.

V and J are TRBV7-3 and TRBJ1-1; D is perhaps TRBD1 (5 bases). The V end was cut by 2 bases, the J end by 1 base, with 11 bases between. The germline V gene encodes CDR1 SGHTA and CDR2 FQGTGA. The CDR3 length is 15 residues. The CDR3 here is CASSLGGGTNTEAFF. The DNA for the CDR3 is TGTGCCAGCAGCTTAGGTGGGGGAACGAACACTGAAGCTTTCTTT. Full variable domain (rest looked up from reference TRBV7-3 and TRBJ1-1): GAGVSQTPSNKVTEKGKYVELRCDPISGHTALYWYRQSLGQGPEFLIYFQGTGAADDSGLPNDRFFAVRPEGSVSTLKIQRTERGDSAVYLCASSLGGGTNTEAFFGQGTRLTVV.

The CDR3: CASRGSVTNQPQHF. The CDR3 bases are TGTGCCAGCAGAGGCTCGGTCACCAATCAGCCCCAGCATTTT. V usage is TRBV2 and J usage is TRBJ1-5; D not certain. The length of the CDR3 is 14 residues. Trimming removed 6 bases from V and 3 bases from J, with 12 bases in between. Per germline, CDR1 SNHLY and CDR2 FYNNEI. Together with reference TRBV2 and TRBJ1-5, the CDR3 gives the full variable domain: EPEVTQTPSHQVTQMGQEVILRCVPISNHLYFYWYRQILGQKVEFLVSFYNNEISEKSEIFDDQFSVERPDGSNFTLKIRSTKLEDSAMYFCASRGSVTNQPQHFGDGTRLSIL.

A remark on this clone: Since no conserved phenylalanine or tryptophan closes the CDR3, a read error is the likely cause. The chain couples TRBV5-4 to TRBJ2-3; a possible D gene is TRBD2 (5 bases). Trimming removed 0 bases at V and 4 bases at J, with 9 bases between. CDR3 length equals 14 residues. Germline lookup yields CDR1 SGHNT and CDR2 YYREEE (reference sequence). The chain's CDR3 is CASSLALAPDTQYS. As DNA, the CDR3 is TGTGCCAGCAGCTTGGCGCTAGCCCCAGATACGCAGTATTCT.

The chain uses TRBV11-2 and TRBJ2-5; 10 bases line up with TRBD2. This CDR3 is 16 amino acids long. The junction had 8 bases not matched to a gene; V was cut back by 5 bases and J by 2 bases. The germline V gene has CDR1 SGHAT and CDR2 FQNNGV. DNA for the CDR3: TGTGCCAGCAGCCGGGGTCGGACTAGCGGACAAGAGACCCAGTACTTC. Its translation is CASSRGRTSGQETQYF.

This chain joins TRBV7-2 and TRBJ1-1; D unclear. Germline V gene sequence: CDR1 SGHTA, CDR2 FQGNSA. CDR3 size: 12 residues. V gave up 3 bases and J gave up 3 bases, with 5 bases separating them. CDR3 sequence reads: CASSFQYTEAFF. Here the CDR3 DNA reads TGTGCCAGCAGCTTTCAGTACACTGAAGCTTTCTTT.

The chain combines TRBV5-1 with TRBJ2-7, with unresolved D. CDR1 is SGHRS and CDR2 is YFSETQ in the germline V gene. The ends were cut back, 2 bases at V and 0 bases at J, with 0 bases in the middle. CDR3 length: 11 amino acids. CDR3 coding DNA: TGCGCCAGCAGCTTCTCCTACGAGCAGTACTTC. This codes for CASSFSYEQYF.

The chain links TRBV6-1 to TRBJ2-1, with D uncertain. Germline V gene data show CDR1 as MNHNS and CDR2 as SASEGT. Between the trimmed V and J ends, which lost 5 bases and 9 bases, there was a span of 8 bases. The CDR3 runs 11 residues. The CDR3 spells CASSPPGEQFF. CDR3 in DNA: TGTGCCAGCAGTCCTCCGGGTGAGCAGTTCTTC.

This clone appeared a few times. The J gene is TRBJ1-2, the V gene TRBV19; D ambiguous. This CDR3 region has 14 residues. Trimming cost V 5 bases and J 4 bases, with 14 bases left between them. CDR1 and CDR2 (germline): LNHDA, SQIVND (reference sequence). The CDR3 spells CASSYGELIYGYTF. In DNA, the CDR3 is TGTGCCAGTAGTTACGGGGAGCTGATCTATGGCTACACCTTC.

This clone turned up a few times. This chain links TRBV2 with TRBJ2-1; D is unclear. V was trimmed by 5 bases and J by 6 bases, leaving 5 bases between them. The CDR3 has 11 amino acids. CDR1 is SNHLY and CDR2 is FYNNEI in the germline V gene. The CDR3 spells CASSLRNEQFF. DNA of the CDR3: TGTGCCAGCAGTCTTCGCAATGAGCAGTTCTTC.

This chain connects TRBV28 to TRBJ2-7, with 7 bases matching TRBD1. Trimming at V came to 6 bases and at J to 7 bases, leaving 9 bases not matched to a gene. From germline, CDR1 is MDHEN and CDR2 SYDVKM. This CDR3 comprises 13 residues. CDR3 residues: CASRSTGEREQYF. The DNA for the CDR3 is TGTGCCAGCAGAAGTACAGGGGAGCGGGAGCAGTACTTC.

The chain is built from TRBV11-2 and TRBJ2-7, with D perhaps matching TRBD2 (6 bases). The CDR3 runs 13 residues. Trimming left V 2 bases short and J 4 bases short, with 9 bases between. Looked up from germline, CDR1 is SGHAT and CDR2 is FQNNGV. CDR3 residues: CASSLPGRYEQYF. DNA for the CDR3: TGTGCCAGCAGCTTACCAGGGAGGTACGAGCAGTACTTC.

This clone was observed a few times. The chain combines TRBV6-5 with TRBJ1-2; 9 bases fit TRBD1. The ends lost 6 bases at V and 8 bases at J; junction bases unmatched: 10. The germline gives CDR1 MNHEY, CDR2 SVGAGI. This CDR3 spans 14 amino acids. CDR3 residues: CASREDRGTLGYTF. The CDR3 DNA is TGTGCCAGCAGGGAGGACAGGGGCACGCTCGGCTACACCTTC.

The DNA for the CDR3 is TGTGCCAGCAGTTACTCGGATAGGGGGCGCAGCGGGGAGCTGTTTTTT. Its protein product is CASSYSDRGRSGELFF. The J gene is TRBJ2-2, the V gene TRBV6-5; 7 bases agree with TRBD1. Germline CDR1 is MNHEY and CDR2 is SVGAGI. This CDR3 is 16 amino acids long. V lost 0 bases to trimming and J lost 7 bases; unmatched junction nucleotides: 8.

The sample holds a few counts of this clone. This chain joins TRBV28 and TRBJ2-3; no firm D call. This CDR3 is 12 amino acids long. CDR1 is MDHEN and CDR2 is SYDVKM in the germline V gene. The ends were cut back, 5 bases at V and 4 bases at J, with 7 bases in the middle. The CDR3 sequence is CASSPVSDTQYF. In DNA, the CDR3 is TGTGCCAGCAGTCCGGTGTCAGATACGCAGTATTTT.

V is TRBV27 and J is TRBJ2-5; D not certain. Germline values: CDR1 MNHEY, CDR2 SMNVEV (reference sequence). The CDR3 length is 13 residues. With 8 bases removed from V and 4 bases from J, the gap between germline ends came to 14 bases. The chain's CDR3 is CASARGYGETQYF. The CDR3 DNA is TGTGCCAGCGCCAGAGGTTATGGAGAGACCCAGTACTTC.

This chain links TRBV5-8 with TRBJ2-2; D might be TRBD1 or TRBD2, each matching 5 bases. Trimming shortened V by 7 bases and J by 2 bases, and 18 bases separated the two germline ends. CDR3 length: 16 amino acids. CDR1 SGHTS and CDR2 YDEGEE come from the germline V gene. The CDR3 sequence: CASRSLIGTNTGELFF. The CDR3 DNA reads TGTGCCAGCCGTTCCTTGATCGGGACCAACACCGGGGAGCTGTTTTTT.

The CDR3 DNA reads TGTGCCAGCAGCGCCTCTGGACAGGGAGGCTACGAGCAGTACTTC. Translating gives CASSASGQGGYEQYF. The chain couples TRBV7-3 to TRBJ2-7, with 8 bases fitting TRBD1. From germline, CDR1 is SGHTA and CDR2 FQGTGA. The CDR3 has 15 residues. V shed 5 bases and J 3 bases; nucleotides not matched to a gene: 9.

To note about this clone: The sample holds other DNA sequences that translate to the same CDR3. The chain uses TRBV20-1 and TRBJ2-7; possible D gene TRBD1, 5 bases. The germline V gene has CDR1 DFQATT and CDR2 SNEGSKA (reference sequence). This CDR3 spans 11 amino acids. V was pared by 0 bases and J by 10 bases, with 10 bases between. The chain's CDR3 is CSAREGQGQYF. The CDR3 DNA is TGCAGTGCTAGAGAAGGCCAGGGCCAGTACTTC.